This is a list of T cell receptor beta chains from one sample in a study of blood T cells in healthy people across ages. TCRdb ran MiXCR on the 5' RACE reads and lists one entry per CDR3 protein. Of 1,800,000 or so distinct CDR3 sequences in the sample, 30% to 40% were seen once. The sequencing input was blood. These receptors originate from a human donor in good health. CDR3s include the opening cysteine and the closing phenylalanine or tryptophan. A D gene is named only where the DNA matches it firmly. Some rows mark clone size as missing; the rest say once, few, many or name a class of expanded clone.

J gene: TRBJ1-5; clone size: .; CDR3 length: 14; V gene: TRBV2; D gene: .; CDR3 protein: CASSVEGPPQPQHF; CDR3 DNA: TGTGCCAGCAGTGTTGAGGGTCCTCCTCAGCCCCAGCATTTT
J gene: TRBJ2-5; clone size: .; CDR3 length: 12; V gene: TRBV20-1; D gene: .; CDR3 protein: CSASTRQETQYF; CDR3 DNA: TGCAGTGCTAGTACGAGACAAGAGACCCAGTACTTC
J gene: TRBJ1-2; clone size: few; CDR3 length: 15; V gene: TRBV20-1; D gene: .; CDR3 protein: CSASPPGGPTGGYTF; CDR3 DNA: TGCAGTGCTAGCCCCCCGGGGGGGCCCACTGGTGGCTACACCTTC
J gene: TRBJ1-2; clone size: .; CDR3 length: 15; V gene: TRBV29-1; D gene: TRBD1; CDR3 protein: CSVPTTQGAGYGYTF; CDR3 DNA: TGCAGCGTGCCGACCACCCAGGGGGCTGGTTATGGCTACACCTTC
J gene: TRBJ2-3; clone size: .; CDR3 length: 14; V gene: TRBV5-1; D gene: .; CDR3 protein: CASSLEACWDTQYF; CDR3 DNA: TGCGCCAGCAGCTTGGAAGCGTGTTGGGATACGCAGTATTTT
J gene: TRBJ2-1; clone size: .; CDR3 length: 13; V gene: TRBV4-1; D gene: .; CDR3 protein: CASSQETAYEQFF; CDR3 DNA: TGCGCCAGCAGCCAAGAGACAGCGTACGAGCAGTTCTTC
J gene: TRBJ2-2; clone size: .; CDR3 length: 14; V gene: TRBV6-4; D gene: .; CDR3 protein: CASRDPSDTGELFF; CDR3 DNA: TGTGCCAGCAGGGACCCGAGTGACACCGGGGAGCTGTTTTTT
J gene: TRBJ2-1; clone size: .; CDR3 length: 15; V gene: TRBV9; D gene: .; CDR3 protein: CASSPRGQAKNVQFF; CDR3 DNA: TGTGCCAGCAGCCCGCGGGGACAAGCGAAAAATGTGCAGTTCTTC
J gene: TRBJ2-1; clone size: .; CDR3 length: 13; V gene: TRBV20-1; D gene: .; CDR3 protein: CSAGTGFGDEQFF; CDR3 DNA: TGCAGTGCTGGCACGGGGTTTGGGGATGAGCAGTTCTTC
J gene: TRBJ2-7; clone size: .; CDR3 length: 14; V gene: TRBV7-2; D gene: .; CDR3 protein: CASSQVVVGYEQYF; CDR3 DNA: TGTGCCAGCAGCCAGGTAGTGGTTGGATACGAGCAGTACTTC
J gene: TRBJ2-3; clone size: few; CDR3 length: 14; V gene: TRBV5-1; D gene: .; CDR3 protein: CASKSQEGTDTQYF; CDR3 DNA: TGCGCCAGCAAATCTCAGGAAGGCACAGATACGCAGTATTTT
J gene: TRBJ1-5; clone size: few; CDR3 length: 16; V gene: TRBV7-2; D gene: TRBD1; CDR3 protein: CASSSAGTGRNQPQHF; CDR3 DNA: TGTGCCAGCAGCTCCGCCGGGACAGGGAGAAATCAGCCCCAGCATTTT
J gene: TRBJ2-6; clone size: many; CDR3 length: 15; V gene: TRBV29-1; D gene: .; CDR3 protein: CSVEEKHSGANVLTF; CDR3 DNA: TGCAGCGTTGAAGAGAAGCACTCTGGGGCCAACGTCCTGACTTTC
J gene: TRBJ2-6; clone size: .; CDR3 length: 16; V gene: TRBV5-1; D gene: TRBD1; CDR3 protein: CASSFTGGIGANVLTF; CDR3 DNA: TGCGCCAGCAGCTTTACAGGGGGGATCGGGGCCAACGTCCTGACTTTC
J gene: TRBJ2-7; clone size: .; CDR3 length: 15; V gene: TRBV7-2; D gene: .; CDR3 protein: CASSLAGGRLGEQYF; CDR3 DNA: TGTGCCAGCAGCTTAGCGGGGGGCAGGCTCGGTGAGCAGTACTTC
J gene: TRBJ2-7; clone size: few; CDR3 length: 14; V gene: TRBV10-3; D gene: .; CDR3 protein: CAIMGGGISYEQYF; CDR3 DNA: TGTGCCATCATGGGAGGGGGCATATCTTACGAGCAGTACTTC
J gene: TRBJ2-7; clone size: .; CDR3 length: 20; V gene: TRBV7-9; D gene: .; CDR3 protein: CASSLNLGLSGPNSYNEQYF; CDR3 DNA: TGTGCCAGCAGCTTAAATTTGGGATTGTCGGGGCCCAACTCCTACAATGAGCAGTACTTC
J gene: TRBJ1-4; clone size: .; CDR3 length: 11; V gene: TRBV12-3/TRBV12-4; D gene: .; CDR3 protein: CASLGGEKLFF; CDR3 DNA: TGTGCCAGCTTAGGTGGGGAAAAACTGTTTTTT
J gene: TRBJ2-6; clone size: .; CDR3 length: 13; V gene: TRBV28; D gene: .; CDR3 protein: CASMETGANVLTF; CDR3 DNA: TGTGCCAGCATGGAGACTGGGGCCAACGTCCTGACTTTC
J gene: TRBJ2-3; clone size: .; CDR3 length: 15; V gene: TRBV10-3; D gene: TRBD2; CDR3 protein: CAISGTSGVGDTQYF; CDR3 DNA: TGTGCCATCAGTGGGACTAGCGGGGTCGGAGATACGCAGTATTTT
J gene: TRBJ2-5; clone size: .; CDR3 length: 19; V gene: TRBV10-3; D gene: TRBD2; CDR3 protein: CAISDGTSGGASEKETQYF; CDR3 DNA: TGTGCCATCAGTGATGGGACTAGCGGGGGGGCAAGCGAGAAAGAGACCCAGTACTTC
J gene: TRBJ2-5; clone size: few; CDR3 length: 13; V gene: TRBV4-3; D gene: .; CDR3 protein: CASSQVEGETQYF; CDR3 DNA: TGCGCCAGCAGCCAAGTAGAGGGAGAGACCCAGTACTTC
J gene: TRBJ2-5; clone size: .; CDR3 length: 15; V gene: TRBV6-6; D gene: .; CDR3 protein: CASSLLASRQETQYF; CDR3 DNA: TGTGCCAGCAGTTTACTCGCTAGCAGACAAGAGACCCAGTACTTC
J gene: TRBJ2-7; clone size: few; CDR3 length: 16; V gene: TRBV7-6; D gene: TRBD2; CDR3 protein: CASSLGGRGIPSEQYF; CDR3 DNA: TGTGCCAGCAGCTTAGGGGGGAGGGGAATTCCCTCCGAGCAGTACTTC
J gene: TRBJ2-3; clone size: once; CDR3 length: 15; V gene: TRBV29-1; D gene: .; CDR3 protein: CSVVRGSGVTDTQYF; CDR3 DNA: TGCAGCGTTGTAAGGGGTAGCGGAGTCACAGATACGCAGTATTTT
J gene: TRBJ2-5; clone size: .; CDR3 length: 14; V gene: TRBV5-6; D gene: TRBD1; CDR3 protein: CASSDKGAGETQYF; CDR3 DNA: TGTGCCAGCAGCGATAAGGGGGCGGGAGAGACCCAGTACTTC
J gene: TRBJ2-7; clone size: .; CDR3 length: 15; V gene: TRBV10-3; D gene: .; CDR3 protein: CAISESAGSSYEQYF; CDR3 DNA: TGTGCCATCAGTGAGTCGGCGGGTTCCTCCTACGAGCAGTACTTC
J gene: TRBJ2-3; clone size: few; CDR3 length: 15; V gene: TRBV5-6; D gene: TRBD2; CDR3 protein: CASSLVGLAEDTQYF; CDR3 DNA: TGTGCCAGCAGCTTGGTGGGACTAGCGGAGGATACGCAGTATTTT
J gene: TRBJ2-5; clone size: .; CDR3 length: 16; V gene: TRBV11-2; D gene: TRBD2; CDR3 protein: CASSFTGGLFFETQYF; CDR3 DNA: TGTGCCAGCAGCTTTACGGGGGGGCTATTCTTTGAGACCCAGTACTTC
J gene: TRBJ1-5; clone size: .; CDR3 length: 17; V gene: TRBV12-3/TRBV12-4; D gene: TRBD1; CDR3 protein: CASSPGQGWISNQPQHF; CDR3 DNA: TGTGCCAGCAGTCCTGGACAGGGGTGGATTAGCAATCAGCCCCAGCATTTT
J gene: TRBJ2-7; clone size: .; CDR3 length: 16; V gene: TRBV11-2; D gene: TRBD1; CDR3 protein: CAGSLDSGDSTYEQYF; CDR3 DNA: TGTGCCGGCAGCTTAGATTCAGGGGACAGCACCTACGAGCAGTACTTC
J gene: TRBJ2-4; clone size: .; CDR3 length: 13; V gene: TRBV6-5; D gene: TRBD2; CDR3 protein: CASSSRPGGEQYF; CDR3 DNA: TGTGCCAGCAGTTCGAGACCCGGGGGGGAGCAGTACTTC
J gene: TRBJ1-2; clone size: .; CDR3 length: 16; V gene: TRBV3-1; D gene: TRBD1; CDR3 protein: CASSPPGQGANYGYTF; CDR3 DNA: TGTGCCAGCAGCCCACCCGGACAGGGGGCAAACTATGGCTACACCTTC
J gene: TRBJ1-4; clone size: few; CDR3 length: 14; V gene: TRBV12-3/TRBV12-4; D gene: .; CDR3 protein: CASSLSLLNEKLFF; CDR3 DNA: TGTGCCAGCAGTTTGTCCCTACTTAATGAAAAACTGTTTTTT
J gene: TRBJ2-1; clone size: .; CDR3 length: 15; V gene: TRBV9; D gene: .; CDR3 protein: CASSAVGQRENEQFF; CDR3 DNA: TGTGCCAGCAGCGCGGTGGGACAGCGGGAAAATGAGCAGTTCTTC
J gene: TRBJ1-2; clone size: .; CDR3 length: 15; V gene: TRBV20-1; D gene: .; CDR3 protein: CSARDHRRPLCGYTF; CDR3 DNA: TGCAGTGCTAGAGATCACAGACGCCCACTTTGTGGCTACACCTTC
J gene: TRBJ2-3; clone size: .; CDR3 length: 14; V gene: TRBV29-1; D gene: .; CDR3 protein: CSVEGVLPRGTQYF; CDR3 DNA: TGCAGCGTTGAGGGCGTCCTACCCCGGGGTACGCAGTATTTT
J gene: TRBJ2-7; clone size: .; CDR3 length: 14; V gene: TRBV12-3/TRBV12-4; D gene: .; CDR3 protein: CASRPPDRPYEQYF; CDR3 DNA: TGTGCCAGCAGACCACCCGACAGGCCCTACGAGCAGTACTTC
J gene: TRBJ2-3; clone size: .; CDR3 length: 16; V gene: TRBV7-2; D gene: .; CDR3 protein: CASSPSRDLGTDTQYF; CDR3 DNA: TGTGCCAGCAGCCCGTCCCGGGACTTGGGCACAGATACGCAGTATTTT
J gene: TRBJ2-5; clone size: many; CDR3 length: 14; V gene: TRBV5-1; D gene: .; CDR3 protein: CASSTGHNQETQYF; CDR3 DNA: TGCGCCAGCAGCACAGGACACAACCAAGAGACCCAGTACTTC
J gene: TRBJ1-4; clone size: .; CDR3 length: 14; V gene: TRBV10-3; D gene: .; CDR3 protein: CAIRGAGYNEKLFF; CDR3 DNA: TGTGCCATCAGGGGGGCAGGATATAATGAAAAACTGTTTTTT
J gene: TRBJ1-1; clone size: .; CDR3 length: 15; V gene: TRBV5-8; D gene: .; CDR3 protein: CASSLLGTANTEAFF; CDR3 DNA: TGTGCCAGCAGCTTATTGGGAACAGCGAACACTGAAGCTTTCTTT
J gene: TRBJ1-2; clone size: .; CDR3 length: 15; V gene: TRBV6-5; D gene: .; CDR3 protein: CASRPGGTANYGYTF; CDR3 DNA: TGTGCCAGCAGACCTGGGGGGACTGCGAACTATGGCTACACCTTC
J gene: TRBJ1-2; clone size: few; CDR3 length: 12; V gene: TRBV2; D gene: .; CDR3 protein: CASTAVVYGYTF; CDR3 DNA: TGTGCCAGCACGGCGGTCGTCTATGGCTACACCTTC
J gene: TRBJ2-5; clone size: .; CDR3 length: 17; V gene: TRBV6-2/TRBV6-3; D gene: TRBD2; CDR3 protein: CASSLNLPSPGGETQYF; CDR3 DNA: TGTGCCAGCAGCCTAAACCTCCCCTCCCCGGGAGGGGAGACCCAGTACTTC
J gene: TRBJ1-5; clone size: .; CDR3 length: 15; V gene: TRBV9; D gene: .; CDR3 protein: CASSRGSFSNQPQHF; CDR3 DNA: TGTGCCAGCAGCCGCGGATCCTTTAGCAATCAGCCCCAGCATTTT
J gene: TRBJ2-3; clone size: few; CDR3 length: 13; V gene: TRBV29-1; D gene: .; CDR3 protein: CSVSPGSTDTQYF; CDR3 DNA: TGCAGCGTTTCTCCGGGAAGCACAGATACGCAGTATTTT